The clone carrying this TCR beta chain was counted between two and nine times. What it recognizes is unknown. One entry per CDR3 protein results from TCRdb running MiXCR on the 5' RACE reads. This table holds 300,000 to 350,000 distinct CDR3 sequences, approximately 13% found once. This sample is drawn from a study of identical twins. Study results and limitations: Within monozygotic twins, out-of-frame TCR alpha sharing was underestimated by the models. Interpretation of the results relied on cross-sectional statistical analysis and not on following the same donors. Insertions were fewer in abundant cord blood beta clonotypes, whereas memory repertoires showed none of this pattern.

Trimming stripped 6 bases from V and 5 bases from J, with 11 bases between. The CDR3 consists of 12 residues. Germline V gives CDR1 MNHEY, CDR2 SVGAGI. These records were also assigned to another study, of yellow fever vaccine responses in identical twins.

Sequencing was done on a sample of CD8+ T cells sorted from blood. The chain couples TRBV6-5 to TRBJ2-7, with D perhaps TRBD1 (6 bases). The receptor comes from a woman aged 18-29 years in good health. The CDR3 spells CASRADSHEQYF. The CDR3 nucleotides read TGTGCCAGCAGGGCGGACAGCCACGAGCAGTACTTC.